The sequence of this T cell receptor beta chain was determined in a study of T-cell reconstitution after alpha-beta-depleted transplantation in children. Using unique molecular identifiers, the investigators prepared the TCRbeta library. TCRdb re-derived calls from the PCR reads in MiXCR, one entry per CDR3 protein. Among about 110,000 distinct CDR3 sequences listed, about 9.3% were seen once. The germline CDR1 and CDR2 sequences are DFQATT and SNEGSKA (reference sequence). The CDR3 loop spans 18 amino acids. The V segment lost 0 bases and the J segment 3 bases; nucleotides outside the gene matches: 13. This clonotype was seen at least ten times.

The clonotype originates from a human donor who donated a stem cell graft to a child with acute lymphoblastic leukemia. Material: PBMCs from the stem cell graft donor, obtained from the stem cell graft. The chain uses TRBV20-1 and TRBJ2-7; TRBD1 agrees at 11 bases. In DNA form, the CDR3 reads TGCAGTGCTAGAGATATAGTCGGGACAGGGGGGAAGGACTACGAGCAGTACTTC. The encoded protein is CSARDIVGTGGKDYEQYF.